This T cell receptor (beta chain) was identified during a study of cytomegalovirus exposure and HLA in healthy donors. Study-level results: Later on, analysis showed that most CMV-associated TCR beta chains appeared to be HLA-restricted.

PCR employed 60 Vbeta and 13 Jbeta primers. TCRdb's table, derived via immunoSEQ multiplex PCR, lists solely in-frame clones and lacks some. Of around 180,000 clones listed, approximately 80% are singletons. To note about this clone: Its specificity is not known.

The CDR3 is 15 residues long. V was pared by 0 bases and J by 1 base, with 9 bases between. Per germline, CDR1 SGHNT and CDR2 YYREEE (reference sequence). This chain joins TRBV5-4 and TRBJ2-3, with D tentatively TRBD2 (5 bases). Source material: PBMCs. This receptor was identified in a man under 40 in good health and CMV-seropositive. CDR3 coding DNA: TGTGCCAGCAGCTTGGGCGGTAGCGGCACAGATACGCAGTATTTT. This sequence encodes CASSLGGSGTDTQYF.